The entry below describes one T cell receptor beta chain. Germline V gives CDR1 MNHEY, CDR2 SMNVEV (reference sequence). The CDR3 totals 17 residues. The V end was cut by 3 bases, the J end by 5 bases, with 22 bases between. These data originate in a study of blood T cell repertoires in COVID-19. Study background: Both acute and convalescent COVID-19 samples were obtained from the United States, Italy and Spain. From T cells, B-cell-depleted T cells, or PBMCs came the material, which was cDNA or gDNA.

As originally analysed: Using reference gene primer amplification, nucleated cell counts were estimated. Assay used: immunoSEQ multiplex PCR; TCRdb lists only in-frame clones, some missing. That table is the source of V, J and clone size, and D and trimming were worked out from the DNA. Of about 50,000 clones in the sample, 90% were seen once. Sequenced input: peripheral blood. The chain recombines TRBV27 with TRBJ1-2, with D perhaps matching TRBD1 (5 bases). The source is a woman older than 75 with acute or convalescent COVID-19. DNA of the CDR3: TGTGCCAGCAGTTTCACCCGCTCCGCAGGGAAAGTATATGGCTACACCTTC. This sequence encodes CASSFTRSAGKVYGYTF.